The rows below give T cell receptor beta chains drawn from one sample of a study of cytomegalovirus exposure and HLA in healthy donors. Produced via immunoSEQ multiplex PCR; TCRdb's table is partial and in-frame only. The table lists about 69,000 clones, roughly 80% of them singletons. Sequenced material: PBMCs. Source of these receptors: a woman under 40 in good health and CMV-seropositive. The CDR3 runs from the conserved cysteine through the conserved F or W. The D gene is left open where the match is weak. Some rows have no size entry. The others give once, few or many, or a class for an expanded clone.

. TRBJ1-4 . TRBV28 CASSLVQGKKLFF TGTGCCAGCAGTTTGGTCCAGGGAAAGAAACTGTTTTTT
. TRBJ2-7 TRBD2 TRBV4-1 CASSQGNSGTYEQYF TGCGCCAGCAGCCAAGGGAATAGCGGGACCTACGAGCAGTACTTC
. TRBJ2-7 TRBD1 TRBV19 CASSFSTGGTYEQYF TGTGCCAGTAGTTTTTCGACAGGGGGAACCTACGAGCAGTACTTC
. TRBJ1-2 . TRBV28 CASSFGAAFYGYTF TGTGCCAGCAGTTTTGGGGCAGCCTTCTATGGCTACACCTTC
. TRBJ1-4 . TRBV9 CASSLSGARNEKLFF TGTGCCAGCAGCCTCTCAGGGGCGAGAAATGAAAAACTGTTTTTT
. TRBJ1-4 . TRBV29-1 CSVIQAPNEKLFF TGCAGCGTTATCCAGGCGCCTAATGAAAAACTGTTTTTT
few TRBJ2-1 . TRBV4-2 CASSLGNEQFF TGTGCCAGCAGCCTCGGTAATGAGCAGTTCTTC
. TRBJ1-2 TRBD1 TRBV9 CASSVGDSQAYGYTF TGTGCCAGCAGCGTAGGGGACAGTCAAGCCTATGGCTACACCTTC
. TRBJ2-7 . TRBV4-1 CASSQVTASTYEQYF TGCGCCAGCAGCCAAGTAACGGCTAGCACCTACGAGCAGTACTTC
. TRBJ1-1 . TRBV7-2 CASSPSGTSFTEAFF TGTGCCAGCAGCCCGAGCGGGACTTCCTTCACTGAAGCTTTCTTT
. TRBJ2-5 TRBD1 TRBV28 CASSLRDRGETQYF TGTGCCAGCAGTTTGCGAGACAGGGGTGAGACCCAGTACTTC
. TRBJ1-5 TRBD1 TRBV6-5 CASSLTGTGNQPQHF TGTGCCAGCAGTTTAACCGGGACAGGGAATCAGCCCCAGCATTTT
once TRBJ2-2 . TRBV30 CAWRGQNTGELFF TGTGCCTGGAGGGGGCAGAACACCGGGGAGCTGTTTTTT
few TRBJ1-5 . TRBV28 CAGGAGNQPQHF TGTGCGGGAGGGGCAGGCAATCAGCCCCAGCATTTT
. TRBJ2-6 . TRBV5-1 CASSGRLGANVLTF TGCGCCAGCAGCGGGAGACTTGGGGCCAACGTCCTGACTTTC
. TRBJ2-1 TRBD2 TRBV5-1 CASSSWTSSGEQFF TGCGCCAGCAGCTCTTGGACTAGCTCAGGGGAGCAGTTCTTC
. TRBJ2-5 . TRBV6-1 CASGGDTPETQYF TGTGCCAGCGGTGGGGACACCCCAGAGACCCAGTACTTC
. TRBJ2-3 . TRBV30 CAWSAAGLSTDTQYF TGTGCCTGGAGTGCCGCGGGACTGAGCACAGATACGCAGTATTTT
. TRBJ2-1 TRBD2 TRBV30 CAWATSGSAEQFF TGTGCCTGGGCTACTAGCGGGAGTGCTGAGCAGTTCTTC
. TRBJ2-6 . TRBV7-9 CASSLEGDSQVLTF TGTGCCAGCAGCTTAGAAGGGGACTCCCAGGTCCTGACTTTC
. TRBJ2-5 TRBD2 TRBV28 CASSLRGVAGTTETQYF TGTGCCAGCAGTTTAAGGGGAGTAGCGGGCACCACGGAGACCCAGTACTTC
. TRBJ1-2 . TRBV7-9 CASSLGGNYGYTF TGTGCCAGCAGCTTGGGGGGTAACTATGGCTACACCTTC
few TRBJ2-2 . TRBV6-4 CASSGSKDTGELFF TGTGCCAGCAGTGGGAGTAAGGACACCGGGGAGCTGTTTTTT
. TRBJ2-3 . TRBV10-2 CASSEARGTSTDTQYF TGCGCCAGCAGTGAAGCCAGGGGCACTTCCACAGATACGCAGTATTTT
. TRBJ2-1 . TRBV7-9 CSSSLQGEGQFF TGTTCCAGCAGCTTACAGGGCGAAGGTCAGTTCTTC
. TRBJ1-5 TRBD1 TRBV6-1 CASSPPGTGDQPQHF TGTGCCAGCAGCCCGCCCGGGACAGGGGATCAGCCCCAGCATTTT
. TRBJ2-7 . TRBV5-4 CASSQGTINEQYF TGTGCCAGCAGCCAGGGGACCATCAATGAACAGTACTTC
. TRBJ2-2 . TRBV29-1 CSVEAGRGTGELFF TGCAGCGTTGAGGCAGGAAGGGGCACCGGGGAGCTGTTTTTT
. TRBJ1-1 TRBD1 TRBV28 CASTRDRGGTEAFF TGTGCCAGCACTCGGGACAGGGGCGGCACTGAAGCTTTCTTT
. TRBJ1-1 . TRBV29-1 CSIVVFYTEAFF TGCAGCATCGTAGTATTTTACACTGAAGCTTTCTTT
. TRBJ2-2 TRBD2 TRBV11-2 CASSSRAGGTGELFF TGTGCCAGCAGCTCCCGAGCGGGAGGCACCGGGGAGCTGTTTTTT
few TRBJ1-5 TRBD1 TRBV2 CASSGQGGGQPQHF TGTGCCAGCAGTGGACAGGGGGGCGGCCAGCCCCAGCATTTT
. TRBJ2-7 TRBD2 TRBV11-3 CASSLDPSGTYEQYF TGTGCCAGCAGCTTAGACCCTAGCGGGACCTACGAGCAGTACTTC
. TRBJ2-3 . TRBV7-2 CASSLDPARDTQYF TGTGCCAGCAGCCTCGACCCGGCGAGGGATACGCAGTATTTT
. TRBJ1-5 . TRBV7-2 CASSFIGQNNQPQHF TGTGCCAGCAGCTTTATTGGACAGAACAATCAGCCCCAGCATTTT
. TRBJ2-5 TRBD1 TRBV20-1 CSYDRGETQYF TGCAGTTACGACAGGGGAGAGACCCAGTACTTC
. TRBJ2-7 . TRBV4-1 CASSLGTLTYEQYF TGCGCCAGCAGCCTCGGGACTCTGACCTACGAGCAGTACTTC
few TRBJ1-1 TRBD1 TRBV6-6 CASSTTGGGNTEAFF TGTGCCAGCAGTACGACAGGGGGCGGGAACACTGAAGCTTTCTTT
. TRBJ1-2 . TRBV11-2 CASSHSTGANYGYTF TGTGCCAGCAGCCACTCGACAGGAGCTAACTATGGCTACACCTTC
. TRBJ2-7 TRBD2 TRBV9 CASSEGASGRGEQYF TGTGCCAGCAGCGAGGGGGCTAGCGGGAGAGGTGAGCAGTACTTC
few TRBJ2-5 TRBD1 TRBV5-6 CASSLKGAQTQYF TGTGCCAGCAGCTTAAAGGGGGCGCAGACCCAGTACTTC
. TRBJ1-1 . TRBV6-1 CATSSRNNPEAFF TGTGCCACCTCGTCCAGGAACAACCCTGAAGCTTTCTTT
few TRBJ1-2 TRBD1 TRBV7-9 CASSSPGTDFYGYTF TGTGCCAGCAGCTCACCCGGGACAGACTTCTATGGCTACACCTTC